This T cell receptor (beta chain) is drawn from a study of cytomegalovirus exposure and HLA in healthy donors. Study overall: Approximately 85 million unique TCRs from HLA-typed donors were held in an early data release. Whole-study findings and limits: In terms of immune exposure information, only CMV serostatus was available. A cluster of highly shared sequence variants was likely a sequencing artifact.

These donors, healthy bone marrow donors, were studied. On this clone itself: What it binds is unknown.

The PCR made use of 60 Vbeta and 13 Jbeta primers. The repertoire was sequenced with immunoSEQ multiplex PCR; TCRdb's copy has only in-frame clones and lacks some. There are 100,000 to 150,000 clones in the sample; less than 10% occur only once, and about 6% lies in the top ten. The specimen sequenced was PBMCs. The clonotype was recovered from a middle-aged woman in good health and CMV-seropositive.

The CDR3 is CASSGLTSEQYF. The CDR3 DNA reads as TGTGCCAGCAGTGGGCTTACCTCCGAGCAGTACTTC. The chain links TRBV2 to TRBJ2-7, with unresolved D. The CDR3 runs 12 residues. Per the germline V gene, CDR1 is SNHLY and CDR2 is FYNNEI. V was cut by 4 bases and J by 6 bases, with 10 bases left in between.